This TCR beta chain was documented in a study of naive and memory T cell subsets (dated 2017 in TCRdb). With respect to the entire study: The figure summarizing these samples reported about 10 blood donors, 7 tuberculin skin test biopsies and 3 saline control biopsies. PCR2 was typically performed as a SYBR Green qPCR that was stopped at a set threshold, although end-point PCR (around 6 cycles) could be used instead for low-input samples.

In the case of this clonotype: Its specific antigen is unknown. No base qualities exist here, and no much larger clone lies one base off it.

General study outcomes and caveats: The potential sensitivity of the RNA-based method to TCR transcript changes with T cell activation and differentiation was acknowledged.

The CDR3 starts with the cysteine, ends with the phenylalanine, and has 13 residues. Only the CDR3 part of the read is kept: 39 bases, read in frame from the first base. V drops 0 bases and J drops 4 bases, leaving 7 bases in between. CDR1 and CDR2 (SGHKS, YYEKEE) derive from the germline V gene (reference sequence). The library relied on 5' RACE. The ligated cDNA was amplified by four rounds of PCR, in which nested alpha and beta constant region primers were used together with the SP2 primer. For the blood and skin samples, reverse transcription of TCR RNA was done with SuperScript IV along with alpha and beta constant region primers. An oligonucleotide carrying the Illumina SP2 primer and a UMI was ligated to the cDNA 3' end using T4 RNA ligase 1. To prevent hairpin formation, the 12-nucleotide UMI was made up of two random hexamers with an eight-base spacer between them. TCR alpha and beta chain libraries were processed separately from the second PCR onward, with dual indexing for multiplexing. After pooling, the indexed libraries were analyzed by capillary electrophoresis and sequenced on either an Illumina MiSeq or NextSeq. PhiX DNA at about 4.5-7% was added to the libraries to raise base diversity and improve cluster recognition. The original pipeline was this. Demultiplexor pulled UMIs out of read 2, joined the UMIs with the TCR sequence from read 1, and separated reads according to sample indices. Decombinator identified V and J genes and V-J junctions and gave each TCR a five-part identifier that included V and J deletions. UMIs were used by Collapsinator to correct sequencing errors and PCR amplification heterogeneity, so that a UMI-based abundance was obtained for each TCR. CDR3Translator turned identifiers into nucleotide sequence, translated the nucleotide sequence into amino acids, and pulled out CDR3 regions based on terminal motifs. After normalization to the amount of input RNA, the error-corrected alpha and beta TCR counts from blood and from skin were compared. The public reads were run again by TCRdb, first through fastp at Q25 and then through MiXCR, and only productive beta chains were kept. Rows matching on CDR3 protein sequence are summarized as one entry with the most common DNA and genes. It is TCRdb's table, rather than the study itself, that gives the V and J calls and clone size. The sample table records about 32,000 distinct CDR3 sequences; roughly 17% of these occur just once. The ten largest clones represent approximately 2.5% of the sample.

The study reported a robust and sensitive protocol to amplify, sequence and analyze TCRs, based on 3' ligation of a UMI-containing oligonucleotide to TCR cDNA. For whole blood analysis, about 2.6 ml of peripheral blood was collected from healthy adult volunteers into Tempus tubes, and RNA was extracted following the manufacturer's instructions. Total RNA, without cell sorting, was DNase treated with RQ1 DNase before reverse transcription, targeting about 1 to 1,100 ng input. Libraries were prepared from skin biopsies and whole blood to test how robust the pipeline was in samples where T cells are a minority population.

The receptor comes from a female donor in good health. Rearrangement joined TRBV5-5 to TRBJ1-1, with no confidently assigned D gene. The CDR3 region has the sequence CASSLGYGTEAFF. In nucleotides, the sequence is TGTGCCAGCAGCTTGGGGTATGGCACTGAAGCTTTCTTT.